The rows below give T cell receptor beta chains drawn from one sample of a study of blood T cell repertoires in COVID-19. Produced via immunoSEQ multiplex PCR; TCRdb's table is partial and in-frame only. The sample lists fewer than 200,000 clones, 84% occurring once. Sequencing was performed on peripheral blood. These receptors all stem from a middle-aged man who had recovered from COVID-19. The CDR3 runs from the conserved cysteine through the conserved F or W. Fields, in order: V gene, J gene, D gene, clone size, CDR3 protein, CDR3 DNA. A D gene is named only where the DNA matches it firmly. Some rows mark clone size as missing; the rest say once, few, many or name a class of expanded clone.

v_call: TRBV9
j_call: TRBJ2-4
d_call: -
clone_size: -
cdr3_aa: CASSVGHKNIQYF
cdr3_nt: TGTGCCAGCAGCGTAGGACATAAAAACATTCAGTACTTC

v_call: TRBV6-5
j_call: TRBJ2-1
d_call: TRBD2
clone_size: -
cdr3_aa: CASQKGSSGYNEQFF
cdr3_nt: TGTGCCAGCCAAAAGGGGTCTAGCGGTTACAATGAGCAGTTCTTC

v_call: TRBV29-1
j_call: TRBJ2-5
d_call: -
clone_size: few
cdr3_aa: CSVSPTGRGETQYF
cdr3_nt: TGCAGCGTTTCCCCTACAGGGAGGGGGGAGACCCAGTACTTC

v_call: TRBV2
j_call: TRBJ2-1
d_call: -
clone_size: -
cdr3_aa: CASSGETGSLHEQFF
cdr3_nt: TGTGCCAGCAGTGGGGAAACAGGGAGTTTACATGAGCAGTTCTTC

v_call: TRBV20-1
j_call: TRBJ2-2
d_call: -
clone_size: -
cdr3_aa: CSAQKTGELFF
cdr3_nt: TGCAGTGCCCAGAAAACCGGGGAGCTGTTTTTT

v_call: TRBV13
j_call: TRBJ2-1
d_call: -
clone_size: -
cdr3_aa: CASSLWLELDNEQFF
cdr3_nt: TGTGCCAGCAGCTTATGGCTAGAGCTCGACAATGAGCAGTTCTTC

v_call: TRBV7-9
j_call: TRBJ1-1
d_call: -
clone_size: -
cdr3_aa: CASSVAGRVTEAFF
cdr3_nt: TGTGCCAGCAGCGTTGCGGGGAGGGTCACTGAAGCTTTCTTT

v_call: TRBV5-4
j_call: TRBJ2-5
d_call: TRBD2
clone_size: -
cdr3_aa: CASRRGTQETQYF
cdr3_nt: TGTGCCAGCAGGCGGGGGACCCAAGAGACCCAGTACTTC

v_call: TRBV15
j_call: TRBJ2-5
d_call: -
clone_size: -
cdr3_aa: CATSREYMGGQETQYF
cdr3_nt: TGTGCCACCAGCAGAGAGTATATGGGGGGACAAGAGACCCAGTACTTC

v_call: TRBV5-5
j_call: TRBJ2-5
d_call: -
clone_size: -
cdr3_aa: CASSFWRGETQYF
cdr3_nt: TGTGCCAGCAGCTTCTGGAGGGGAGAGACCCAGTACTTC

v_call: TRBV6-5
j_call: TRBJ2-2
d_call: -
clone_size: -
cdr3_aa: CASTDRDTGELFF
cdr3_nt: TGTGCCAGCACCGACAGAGACACCGGGGAGCTGTTTTTT

v_call: TRBV7-9
j_call: TRBJ1-6
d_call: -
clone_size: -
cdr3_aa: CASSSLPPDSPLHF
cdr3_nt: TGTGCCAGCAGCTCCCTCCCTCCTGATTCACCCCTCCACTTT

v_call: TRBV19
j_call: TRBJ1-5
d_call: TRBD1
clone_size: -
cdr3_aa: CASSATGVNQPQHF
cdr3_nt: TGTGCCAGTAGTGCTACAGGGGTAAATCAGCCCCAGCATTTT

v_call: TRBV4-1
j_call: TRBJ2-7
d_call: TRBD1
clone_size: once
cdr3_aa: CASSRRMGTGFPYEQYF
cdr3_nt: TGCGCCAGCAGCCGTCGAATGGGGACAGGGTTCCCCTACGAGCAGTACTTC

v_call: TRBV6-6
j_call: TRBJ2-7
d_call: TRBD1
clone_size: -
cdr3_aa: CASSDGQGSHEQYF
cdr3_nt: TGTGCCAGCAGTGACGGACAGGGGAGTCACGAGCAGTACTTC

v_call: TRBV7-9
j_call: TRBJ2-5
d_call: -
clone_size: -
cdr3_aa: CASSPRMGGQETQYF
cdr3_nt: TGTGCCAGCAGCCCCCGGATGGGGGGACAAGAGACCCAGTACTTC

v_call: TRBV19
j_call: TRBJ1-4
d_call: TRBD1
clone_size: once
cdr3_aa: CASGTAPATNEKLFF
cdr3_nt: TGTGCCAGTGGGACAGCTCCTGCAACTAATGAAAAACTGTTTTTT

v_call: TRBV7-8
j_call: TRBJ1-1
d_call: TRBD1
clone_size: -
cdr3_aa: CASSWGQMEAFF
cdr3_nt: TGTGCCAGCAGCTGGGGACAGATGGAAGCTTTCTTT

v_call: TRBV19
j_call: TRBJ1-1
d_call: -
clone_size: -
cdr3_aa: CASSTGQMNTEAFF
cdr3_nt: TGTGCCAGTAGCACCGGACAGATGAACACTGAAGCTTTCTTT

v_call: TRBV6-5
j_call: TRBJ1-4
d_call: -
clone_size: -
cdr3_aa: CASRKQGTNEKLFF
cdr3_nt: TGTGCCAGCAGAAAACAGGGAACTAATGAAAAACTGTTTTTT

v_call: TRBV7-9
j_call: TRBJ1-6
d_call: TRBD1
clone_size: few
cdr3_aa: CASSLGQPNSPLHF
cdr3_nt: TGTGCCAGCAGCCTGGGACAGCCCAATTCACCCCTCCACTTT

v_call: TRBV27
j_call: TRBJ2-3
d_call: TRBD2
clone_size: -
cdr3_aa: CASSSRGSGSTDTQYF
cdr3_nt: TGTGCCAGCAGTTCCCGTGGTAGCGGGTCAACAGATACGCAGTATTTT

v_call: TRBV30
j_call: TRBJ2-2
d_call: TRBD2
clone_size: -
cdr3_aa: CAWAGSGGPIGELFF
cdr3_nt: TGTGCCTGGGCAGGTAGCGGGGGGCCGATCGGGGAGCTGTTTTTT

v_call: TRBV6-5
j_call: TRBJ1-1
d_call: -
clone_size: -
cdr3_aa: CASSYSYTGNTEAFF
cdr3_nt: TGTGCCAGCAGTTACTCGTATACGGGGAACACTGAAGCTTTCTTT

v_call: TRBV19
j_call: TRBJ2-1
d_call: -
clone_size: -
cdr3_aa: CASSSHNEQFF
cdr3_nt: TGTGCCAGTAGCTCCCACAATGAGCAGTTCTTC

v_call: TRBV6-6
j_call: TRBJ1-4
d_call: -
clone_size: once
cdr3_aa: CASSYRGAGGEKLFF
cdr3_nt: TGTGCCAGCAGTTATCGGGGGGCAGGAGGGGAAAAACTGTTTTTT

v_call: TRBV7-9
j_call: TRBJ1-2
d_call: TRBD1
clone_size: -
cdr3_aa: CASSLVGQGLNYGYTF
cdr3_nt: TGTGCCAGCAGCTTAGTCGGACAGGGTCTTAACTATGGCTACACCTTC

v_call: TRBV7-2
j_call: TRBJ2-7
d_call: TRBD1
clone_size: -
cdr3_aa: CASSRGTGGYEQYF
cdr3_nt: TGTGCCAGCAGCCGCGGGACAGGGGGCTACGAGCAGTACTTC

v_call: TRBV7-6
j_call: TRBJ2-1
d_call: TRBD2
clone_size: -
cdr3_aa: CASSGGLAGRNEQFF
cdr3_nt: TGTGCCAGCAGCGGGGGACTAGCGGGGAGGAATGAGCAGTTCTTC

v_call: TRBV28
j_call: TRBJ2-2
d_call: -
clone_size: -
cdr3_aa: CASSLSGTNTGELFF
cdr3_nt: TGTGCCAGCAGTCTCTCCGGGACTAACACCGGGGAGCTGTTTTTT

v_call: TRBV19
j_call: TRBJ2-2
d_call: TRBD2
clone_size: -
cdr3_aa: CASSPHGGSTGELFF
cdr3_nt: TGTGCCAGTAGCCCACACGGGGGGAGCACCGGGGAGCTGTTTTTT

v_call: TRBV7-9
j_call: TRBJ1-3
d_call: -
clone_size: -
cdr3_aa: CASSSRREVIDTIYF
cdr3_nt: TGTGCCAGCAGCTCGCGCAGGGAAGTGATAGACACCATATATTTT

v_call: TRBV28
j_call: TRBJ2-7
d_call: TRBD1
clone_size: -
cdr3_aa: CASSLAGQGSYEQYF
cdr3_nt: TGTGCCAGCAGTTTAGCGGGACAGGGGTCCTACGAGCAGTACTTC

v_call: TRBV4-1
j_call: TRBJ2-7
d_call: -
clone_size: -
cdr3_aa: CASSQANSYSYEQYF
cdr3_nt: TGCGCCAGCAGCCAAGCGAACAGCTACTCCTACGAGCAGTACTTC

v_call: TRBV12-5
j_call: TRBJ2-7
d_call: -
clone_size: -
cdr3_aa: CASVIDGDYEQYF
cdr3_nt: TGTGCTAGTGTTATCGACGGAGACTACGAGCAGTACTTC

v_call: TRBV19
j_call: TRBJ1-1
d_call: TRBD1
clone_size: -
cdr3_aa: CATRQGRDTEAFF
cdr3_nt: TGTGCCACCCGACAGGGGCGCGACACTGAAGCTTTCTTT

v_call: TRBV7-9
j_call: TRBJ1-4
d_call: TRBD1
clone_size: -
cdr3_aa: CASSPTGALNEKLFF
cdr3_nt: TGTGCCAGCAGCCCCACAGGGGCGTTAAATGAAAAACTGTTTTTT

v_call: TRBV14
j_call: TRBJ2-7
d_call: -
clone_size: -
cdr3_aa: CASSHYYEQYF
cdr3_nt: TGTGCCAGCAGCCATTACTACGAGCAGTACTTC